The entry below describes one T cell receptor beta chain. In the original processing: Amplification from reference gene primers served as the basis for estimated nucleated cell counts. Method: immunoSEQ multiplex PCR; TCRdb's copy keeps in-frame clones and lacks some. V, J and clone size are taken as reported in that table, and D and trimming were inferred from the DNA itself. Of about 300,000 clones listed, about 90% are singletons. The participants were between roughly 18 and 100 years old and came from about two dozen US areas. The data were obtained in a study of blood T cell repertoires in COVID-19. Study-level background: Spain, Italy and the United States supplied samples that represented acute and convalescent COVID-19.

This CDR3 spans 15 amino acids. The V end lost 2 bases, the J end lost 2 bases, and 12 bases lay between the germline ends. Germline loops: CDR1 MNHEY, CDR2 SVGAGI. The sequenced material came from PBMCs or T cells enriched from blood (not recorded which). The chain recombines TRBV6-5 with TRBJ1-2; D remains ambiguous. This clonotype was obtained from a woman younger than 45 who had recovered from COVID-19. CDR3 sequence reads: CASSYLGGGNYGYTF. DNA for the CDR3: TGTGCCAGCAGTTACCTCGGAGGCGGGAACTATGGCTACACCTTC.